What follows are 31 T cell receptor beta chains derived from one specimen sequenced in a study of beta chain features in type 1 diabetes. The authors reverse transcribed all of the isolated RNA, so sequencing captured expressed TCRB transcripts. Measured with immunoSEQ multiplex PCR; TCRdb has only the in-frame clones, and not every one. This table has about 110,000 clones, 40% appearing once. Sequenced material: stem cell memory CD4+ T cells from blood. These receptors were obtained from a woman younger than 35 in good health.

This clone was recorded a few times. The chain combines TRBV10-3 with TRBJ2-1; 10 nucleotides match TRBD2. The germline gives CDR1 ENHRY, CDR2 SYGVKD. J was trimmed by 4 bases and V by 6 bases; bases with no gene match: 9. CDR3 length: 16 amino acids. The CDR3 loop reads CAISLTSGISYNEQFF. DNA of the CDR3: TGTGCCATCAGCCTTACTAGCGGGATATCTTACAATGAGCAGTTCTTC.

The chain uses TRBV7-9 and TRBJ1-4; no definite D call. Per the germline V gene, CDR1 is SEHNR and CDR2 is FQNEAQ (reference sequence). V shed 5 bases and J shed 8 bases, with 9 bases lying between them. This CDR3 region has 12 residues. The CDR3 is CASSRSREKLFF. The CDR3 coding sequence is TGTGCCAGCAGCCGATCCAGGGAAAAACTGTTTTTT.

The chain couples TRBV10-2 to TRBJ2-7; TRBD2 agrees at 11 bases. With V trimmed by 3 bases and J by 6 bases, 1 base remained unmatched. In germline, CDR1 is WSHSY, CDR2 SAAADI. CDR3 length: 13 residues. DNA of the CDR3: TGCGCCAGCAGTGATCTAGCGGGAGGCGAGCAGTACTTC. Amino acid sequence: CASSDLAGGEQYF.

This chain uses TRBV28 with TRBJ1-2; 7 nucleotides match TRBD1. Trimming cost V 8 bases and J 2 bases; bases outside gene matches: 5. Germline loops: CDR1 MDHEN, CDR2 SYDVKM. The CDR3 covers 13 residues. The CDR3 DNA reads TGTGCCAGCGACAGGGATGGGAACTATGGCTACACCTTC. Translation gives CASDRDGNYGYTF.

In its sample, this clone was seen once. The chain is built from TRBV9 and TRBJ2-1, with 10 bases lining up with TRBD1. The CDR3 extends over 14 amino acids. Germline CDR1 SGDLS, CDR2 YYNGEE. V gave up 5 bases and J gave up 6 bases; unmatched junction bases: 5. CDR3 coding DNA: TGTGCCAGCAGTGGGGGACAGGGGAGCAATGAGCAGTTCTTC. It translates to CASSGGQGSNEQFF.

A few counts support this clone. V is TRBV28 and J is TRBJ1-2, with 12 bases that match TRBD1. V lost 7 bases, J lost 7 bases, and 10 bases stayed unmatched. CDR1 MDHEN and CDR2 SYDVKM come from the germline V gene. There are 15 residues in the CDR3. In DNA form, the CDR3 reads TGTGCCAGCAACCAACTCGGGACAGGGGGCCTTGGCTACACCTTC. This gives the protein CASNQLGTGGLGYTF.

This chain joins TRBV30 and TRBJ2-7; possible D gene TRBD2, 5 bases. Trimming pared 2 bases from V and 2 bases from J, leaving 10 bases between. From germline, CDR1 is GTSNPN and CDR2 SVGIG (reference sequence). The CDR3 is 13 residues long. The CDR3 DNA reads TGTGCCTGGAGTTGGACGGGAACCTACGAGCAGTACTTC. It translates to CAWSWTGTYEQYF.

The chain links TRBV7-9 to TRBJ2-5, with a tentative D call TRBD1 (5 bases). Near its end, the DNA agrees better with TRBJ2-7, so the J call may be wrong. The CDR3 is 12 amino acids. Looked up from germline, CDR1 is SEHNR and CDR2 is FQNEAQ (reference sequence). This CDR3 reads CASSSRQYEQYF. As DNA, the CDR3 is TGTGCCAGCAGCTCCAGACAGTACGAGCAGTACTTC.

The rearrangement links TRBV14 to TRBJ2-7; tentatively, D is TRBD2 (5 bases). The CDR3 totals 12 residues. Germline V gene lookup returns CDR1 SGHDN and CDR2 FVKESK. V lost 6 bases to trimming and J lost 4 bases, with 10 bases between them. The CDR3 DNA sequence: TGTGCCAGCAGTCACGGGAAGTACGAGCAGTACTTC. Amino acid sequence: CASSHGKYEQYF.

For the CDR3, the DNA is TGTGCCAGCAGTTTTAGACAGGGATACCAAGAGACCCAGTACTTC. Its translation is CASSFRQGYQETQYF. The J gene is TRBJ2-5, the V gene TRBV28; 7 bases line up with TRBD1. Germline values: CDR1 MDHEN, CDR2 SYDVKM. V lost 3 bases, J lost 0 bases, and 4 bases stayed unmatched. This CDR3 region has 15 residues.

This clone has more than one count but fewer than ten. The J gene is TRBJ2-1, the V gene TRBV7-2, with TRBD2 matching over 9 bases. CDR1 and CDR2 from the germline V gene are SGHTA and FQGNSA. CDR3 length: 17 residues. V was pared by 1 base and J by 1 base, with 5 bases of the junction left unmatched. The DNA of the CDR3 is TGTGCCAGCAGCTTAGTACCAGCGGGAGGATCCTACAATGAGCAGTTCTTC. Encoded protein: CASSLVPAGGSYNEQFF. The complete variable domain, with remaining parts taken from reference TRBV7-2 and TRBJ2-1, reads GAGVSQSPSNKVTEKGKDVELRCDPISGHTALYWYRQSLGQGLEFLIYFQGNSAPDKSGLPSDRFSAERTGGSVSTLTIQRTQQEDSAVYLCASSLVPAGGSYNEQFFGPGTRLTVL.

The rearrangement links TRBV5-1 to TRBJ2-3, with D possibly TRBD2 on 5 matching bases. Germline V gene lookup returns CDR1 SGHRS and CDR2 YFSETQ. V was pared by 4 bases and J by 6 bases, with 9 bases between. The CDR3 totals 12 residues. CDR3: CASSPRRDTQYF. Written as DNA, the CDR3 is TGCGCCAGCAGCCCACGGAGGGATACGCAGTATTTT.

This chain uses TRBV6-5 with TRBJ1-2; no firm D call. The CDR3 is 15 residues long. Germline V gives CDR1 MNHEY, CDR2 SVGAGI. The V and J ends lost 0 bases and 7 bases respectively, with 15 bases between them. CDR3 protein: CASSYSNGSPSGYTF. The DNA for the CDR3 is TGTGCCAGCAGTTACTCGAACGGTAGTCCTTCTGGCTACACCTTC.

This clone was seen only a few times. CDR3 loop: CASSIPREAGKNIQYF. DNA of the CDR3: TGTGCCAGTAGTATTCCCAGGGAAGCTGGCAAAAACATTCAGTACTTC. The J gene is TRBJ2-4, the V gene TRBV19; D may be TRBD1 (5 bases). This CDR3 is 16 amino acids long. Germline CDR1 and CDR2: LNHDA and SQIVND (reference sequence). Trimming pared 3 bases from V and 3 bases from J, leaving 15 bases between. The full variable domain, in which reference TRBV19 and TRBJ2-4 provide the parts outside the CDR3, is DGGITQSPKYLFRKEGQNVTLSCEQNLNHDAMYWYRQDPGQGLRLIYYSQIVNDFQKGDIAEGYSVSREKKESFPLTVTSAQKNPTAFYLCASSIPREAGKNIQYFGAGTRLSVL.

The chain has TRBV7-3 and TRBJ2-1; 8 positions match TRBD2. V was pared by 2 bases and J by 0 bases, with 3 bases of the junction left unmatched. CDR1 is SGHTA and CDR2 is FQGTGA in the germline V gene. The CDR3 loop spans 16 amino acids. CDR3 loop: CASSLESGSSYNEQFF. CDR3 coding DNA: TGTGCCAGCAGCTTAGAAAGCGGGAGCTCCTACAATGAGCAGTTCTTC.

This clone was counted a few times. The chain carries TRBV30 and TRBJ2-3; D is uncertain. Trimming left V 0 bases short and J 2 bases short, with 9 bases between. The germline V gene has CDR1 GTSNPN and CDR2 SVGIG (reference sequence). The CDR3 runs to 14 residues. CDR3 in amino acids: CAWSVQQVTDTQYF. The CDR3 region has the DNA TGTGCCTGGAGTGTACAACAAGTCACAGATACGCAGTATTTT.

CDR3 sequence (DNA): TGTGCCAGCAGCTTGGGACAAGGCCCGACTTACAATGAGCAGTTCTTC. This translates into CASSLGQGPTYNEQFF. The chain uses TRBV11-2 and TRBJ2-1; possibly TRBD1 for D (6 bases). There are 16 residues in the CDR3. CDR1 SGHAT and CDR2 FQNNGV come from the germline V gene. Trimming pared 3 bases from V and 4 bases from J, leaving 16 bases between. Based on the CDR3 plus reference TRBV11-2 and TRBJ2-1, the full variable domain is EAGVAQSPRYKIIEKRQSVAFWCNPISGHATLYWYQQILGQGPKLLIQFQNNGVVDDSQLPKDRFSAERLKGVDSTLKIQPAKLEDSAVYLCASSLGQGPTYNEQFFGPGTRLTVL.

The CDR3 DNA follows: TGTGCCAGCGCCGCAAGGACAGGGGATTATCAGCCCCAGCATTTT. Its protein product is CASAARTGDYQPQHF. The chain is built from TRBV6-5 and TRBJ1-5; the match to TRBD1 covers 9 bases. Germline values: CDR1 MNHEY, CDR2 SVGAGI. After removal of 8 bases from V and 5 bases from J, the junction contained 10 bases not matched to a gene. CDR3 length equals 15 residues.

This clone was observed once. This chain connects TRBV2 to TRBJ1-5; possibly TRBD1 for D (5 bases). Trimming cost V 6 bases and J 3 bases, with 21 bases left between them. The germline CDR1 and CDR2 sequences are SNHLY and FYNNEI. This CDR3 region has 17 residues. CDR3 residues: CASSGGAGMSINQPQHF. CDR3 in DNA: TGTGCCAGCAGCGGTGGGGCAGGGATGAGTATCAATCAGCCCCAGCATTTT.

This clone has only a few counts. The chain carries TRBV5-6 and TRBJ2-1, with 8 bases that match TRBD2. The CDR3 totals 15 residues. Trimming took 4 bases from V and 3 from J; bases not matched to a gene: 6. Germline-derived CDR1 and CDR2 are SGHDT and YYEEEE. The CDR3 sequence is CASSVRLARYNEQFF. CDR3 in DNA: TGTGCCAGCAGCGTGAGACTAGCGCGCTACAATGAGCAGTTCTTC. Full variable domain (outside the CDR3, taken from reference TRBV5-6 and TRBJ2-1): DAGVTQSPTHLIKTRGQQVTLRCSPKSGHDTVSWYQQALGQGPQFIFQYYEEEERQRGNFPDRFSGHQFPNYSSELNVNALLLGDSALYLCASSVRLARYNEQFFGPGTRLTVL.

As concerns this clone: Germline and junction disagree at one end, which may indicate a read error. The chain employs TRBV4-3 and TRBJ2-5; D perhaps matches TRBD2 (5 bases). Germline lookup yields CDR1 LGHNA and CDR2 YSLEER. This CDR3 is built from 15 residues. The CDR3 DNA sequence: TGCGCCAGCAGCCACATACGCTCCGGGGAAGAGGCCCAGTACTTC. Protein: CASSHIRSGEEAQYF.

The chain employs TRBV7-9 and TRBJ1-3; TRBD1 is a possible D gene (5 bases). The CDR3 extends over 14 amino acids. From germline, CDR1 is SEHNR and CDR2 FQNEAQ (reference sequence). The V end lost 6 bases, the J end lost 0 bases, and 9 bases lay between the germline ends. CDR3 sequence: CASRQGPSGNTIYF. The DNA for the CDR3 is TGTGCCAGCAGGCAGGGCCCCTCTGGAAACACCATATATTTT. Full variable domain (outside the CDR3, taken from reference TRBV7-9 and TRBJ1-3): DTGVSQNPRHKITKRGQNVTFRCDPISEHNRLYWYRQTLGQGPEFLTYFQNEAQLEKSRLLSDRFSAERPKGSFSTLEIQRTEQGDSAMYLCASRQGPSGNTIYFGEGSWLTVV.

V gene TRBV20-1 combines with J gene TRBJ2-7; maybe TRBD2 (6 bases). CDR1 DFQATT and CDR2 SNEGSKA come from the germline V gene (reference sequence). The CDR3 totals 11 residues. The V gene lost 5 bases and the J gene lost 3 bases, with 8 bases spanning the gap. As DNA, the CDR3 is TGCAGTGCTGGGGGGAACTACGAGCAGTACTTC. It codes for CSAGGNYEQYF.

The rearrangement links TRBV6-6 to TRBJ1-5; D is unclear. The V end lost 6 bases, the J end lost 11 bases, and 14 bases lay between the germline ends. Looked up from germline, CDR1 is MNHNY and CDR2 is SVGAGI (reference sequence). The CDR3 length is 12 residues. The DNA of the CDR3 is TGTGCCAGCAGCTATGACCGGGTGGCCCAGCATTTT. Translating it yields CASSYDRVAQHF.

This clone was picked up a small number of times. The rearrangement links TRBV7-2 to TRBJ2-7, with D possibly being TRBD2 (5 bases). Trimming stripped 2 bases from V and 4 bases from J, with 12 bases between. This CDR3 region has 14 residues. Germline loops: CDR1 SGHTA, CDR2 FQGNSA. The CDR3 sequence is CASSLMRADYEQYF. CDR3 coding DNA: TGTGCCAGCAGCTTAATGCGGGCAGATTACGAGCAGTACTTC.

This clone was counted a few times. The chain combines TRBV11-2 with TRBJ2-7; 9 positions match TRBD2. Germline V gives CDR1 SGHAT, CDR2 FQNNGV. This CDR3 has 15 amino acids. V lost 2 bases and J lost 3; bases outside the gene matches: 5. This chain's CDR3 is CASSLMTSGDYEQYF. The CDR3, as DNA: TGTGCCAGCAGCTTAATGACTAGCGGAGACTACGAGCAGTACTTC.

Turning to this clone: An end of the junction does not agree with germline; a read error may underlie this. The V call is TRBV7-2, the J call TRBJ2-4; perhaps TRBD1 as D (5 bases). The CDR3 contains 16 residues. The germline V gene has CDR1 SGHTA and CDR2 FQGNSA. This CDR3 is CASSPQGTGATNIQYF. In DNA form, the CDR3 reads TGTGCCAGCAGCCCCCAGGGCACTGGGGCCACAAACATTCAGTACTTC.

The chain has TRBV28 and TRBJ2-1; the match to TRBD1 covers 7 bases. J gave up 16 bases and V 2 bases, and 11 bases lay outside the gene matches. This CDR3 spans 13 amino acids. The V gene's germline CDR1 is MDHEN and CDR2 SYDVKM. CDR3 in amino acids: CASSLRGLKSEFF. The CDR3 region has the DNA TGTGCCAGCAGTTTAAGGGGGCTAAAATCTGAATTCTTC.

This clone was seen only a few times. The J gene is TRBJ2-3, the V gene TRBV29-1; weak D call: TRBD2 (6 bases). Germline-derived CDR1 and CDR2 are SQVTM and ANQGSEA. V lost 7 bases and J 1 base, leaving 12 bases between the germline ends. This CDR3 contains 13 residues. The CDR3: CSATGEGTDTQYF. CDR3 sequence (DNA): TGCAGCGCGACGGGGGAGGGCACAGATACGCAGTATTTT.

This rearrangement joins TRBV7-9 to TRBJ2-2, with 10 nucleotides matching TRBD2. The CDR3 spans 19 residues. V trimming: 3 bases; J trimming: 4 bases; junction bases outside the gene matches: 14. The germline CDR1 and CDR2 sequences are SEHNR and FQNEAQ (reference sequence). The CDR3 sequence: CASSFPKAGGPGSTGELFF. The CDR3 nucleotides are TGTGCCAGCAGCTTTCCGAAAGCGGGAGGGCCGGGTAGCACCGGGGAGCTGTTTTTT.

The chain joins TRBV5-1 to TRBJ1-3, with D possibly matching TRBD1 (6 bases). The CDR3 runs to 15 residues. Germline CDR1 is SGHRS and CDR2 is YFSETQ. V was clipped by 4 bases and J by 0 bases, with 11 bases between them. The CDR3 sequence is CASSISRGSGNTIYF. The DNA for the CDR3 is TGCGCCAGCAGCATCTCCAGGGGCTCTGGAAACACCATATATTTT.